These 29 T cell receptor beta chains were all obtained from the same sample, sequenced in a study of OX40 agonist ivuxolimab in advanced cancers. Some clones are missing from TCRdb's copy, which holds only in-frame ones; the method was immunoSEQ multiplex PCR. Among 10,000 to 15,000 clones listed, 65% to 75% were seen once. Specimen: CD4+ or CD8+ T cells sorted from blood, collected in a trial of the OX40 agonist ivuxolimab. These receptors originate from an adult with an advanced solid tumor such as melanoma, head and neck, liver or kidney cancer.

The rearrangement links TRBV5-1 to TRBJ2-3; D may be TRBD1 (6 bases). CDR3 length equals 14 residues. Germline CDR1 is SGHRS and CDR2 is YFSETQ. The germline V and J ends were trimmed by 0 bases and 5 bases, with 10 bases remaining between them. CDR3 sequence: CASSLGQDGDTQYF. In nucleotides, the CDR3 is TGCGCCAGCAGCTTGGGACAGGACGGAGATACGCAGTATTTT.

The chain links TRBV28 to TRBJ1-1, with D tentatively TRBD1 (5 bases). This CDR3 is 13 amino acids long. Germline CDR1 MDHEN, CDR2 SYDVKM. With 8 bases removed from V and 2 bases from J, the gap between germline ends came to 12 bases. The CDR3 here is CASRGRANTEAFF. CDR3 nucleotides: TGTGCCAGCCGGGGGAGGGCCAACACTGAAGCTTTCTTT.

The chain recombines TRBV5-4 with TRBJ2-5; 7 bases are shared with TRBD1. The CDR3 sequence is 14 residues long. Trimming at V came to 3 bases and at J to 0 bases, leaving 2 bases not matched to a gene. CDR1 is SGHNT, CDR2 YYREEE, per germline (reference sequence). The CDR3 is CASSWGTDQETQYF. The CDR3 DNA sequence: TGTGCCAGCAGCTGGGGGACAGACCAAGAGACCCAGTACTTC.

Comment on this clone: The junction differs from germline at one of its ends, possibly a read error. The chain carries TRBV4-3 and TRBJ2-1, with D tentatively TRBD1 (5 bases). CDR3 length: 14 amino acids. Germline-derived CDR1 and CDR2 are LGHNA and YSLEER. The CDR3, as DNA: TGCGCCAGCAGCGGGCAGGGAACCTACAATGGGCAGTTCTTC. Translated, it gives CASSGQGTYNGQFF.

V is TRBV6-4 and J is TRBJ2-2, with TRBD1 matching 8 bases. Unmatched junction bases numbered 3, after V lost 3 bases and J lost 6 bases. Germline V gene lookup returns CDR1 MRHNA and CDR2 SNTAGT. CDR3 length equals 14 residues. CDR3 in DNA: TGTGCCAGCAGTGAACAGGGGGAGGCCGGGGAGCTGTTTTTT. Translating it yields CASSEQGEAGELFF.

The rearrangement joins TRBV7-2 to TRBJ2-7; unclear D gene. The CDR3 sequence is 11 residues long. V shed 2 bases and J shed 4 bases, with 3 bases lying between them. Germline V gives CDR1 SGHTA, CDR2 FQGNSA. The CDR3 reads CASSLLYEQYF. The CDR3 bases are TGTGCCAGCAGCTTACTATACGAGCAGTACTTC.

This clone qualifies as medium-sized. The chain has TRBV28 and TRBJ2-3, with TRBD2 matching over 10 bases. This CDR3 comprises 16 residues. Looked up from germline, CDR1 is MDHEN and CDR2 is SYDVKM. V lost 7 bases, J lost 2 bases, and 9 bases stayed unmatched. The CDR3 sequence: CASTPTSGGDTDTQYF. The CDR3 DNA reads TGTGCCAGCACTCCCACGAGCGGGGGGGACACAGATACGCAGTATTTT.

This chain joins TRBV6-5 and TRBJ1-1, with D hard to call. The CDR3 is 13 amino acids. Deletions cut 2 bases from V and 4 bases from J, with 8 bases between. Per the germline V gene, CDR1 is MNHEY and CDR2 is SVGAGI. In DNA form, the CDR3 reads TGTGCCAGCAGTTACACGCAGAGCACTGAAGCTTTCTTT. This sequence encodes CASSYTQSTEAFF.

V usage is TRBV5-4 and J usage is TRBJ2-2; no firm D call. Germline CDR1 reads SGHNT; CDR2 reads YYREEE (reference sequence). Trimming shortened V by 1 base and J by 1 base, and 8 bases separated the two germline ends. This CDR3 has 15 amino acids. The CDR3 DNA follows: TGTGCCAGCAGCTTGAAGAGTAGGAACACCGGGGAGCTGTTTTTT. Its translation: CASSLKSRNTGELFF.

The chain combines TRBV9 with TRBJ2-3; D is perhaps TRBD1 (6 bases). Between the trimmed V and J ends, which lost 3 bases and 4 bases, there was a span of 12 bases. The CDR3 sequence is 14 residues long. Germline V gives CDR1 SGDLS, CDR2 YYNGEE. The CDR3 is CASSARGLADTQYF. The DNA of the CDR3 is TGTGCCAGCAGCGCCAGGGGTCTGGCAGATACGCAGTATTTT.

The chain is built from TRBV9 and TRBJ2-7, with 9 bases matching TRBD1. Per germline, CDR1 SGDLS and CDR2 YYNGEE. V shed 4 bases and J 0 bases; nucleotides not matched to a gene: 5. This CDR3 region has 15 residues. CDR3 amino acids: CASSPRTGASYEQYF. Written as DNA, the CDR3 is TGTGCCAGCAGCCCCCGGACAGGGGCCTCCTACGAGCAGTACTTC.

The rearrangement links TRBV14 to TRBJ1-2, with 7 nucleotides matching TRBD1. The V gene end was trimmed by 3 bases and the J gene end by 6 bases; junction bases not matched to a gene: 1. CDR3 size: 12 residues. Germline CDR1 SGHDN, CDR2 FVKESK. CDR3 nucleotides: TGTGCCAGCAGCCATGACAGGGATGGCTACACCTTC. Translating gives CASSHDRDGYTF.

The V and J genes are TRBV5-1 and TRBJ2-7; tentatively, D is TRBD2 (5 bases). CDR1 is SGHRS, CDR2 YFSETQ, per germline. With 3 bases removed from V and 2 bases from J, the gap between germline ends came to 12 bases. The CDR3 is 14 amino acids. The CDR3 loop is CASSSDSPTYEQYF. CDR3 bases: TGCGCCAGCAGCTCGGACTCCCCCACCTACGAGCAGTACTTC. The full variable domain, completed using reference TRBV5-1 and TRBJ2-7, is KAGVTQTPRYLIKTRGQQVTLSCSPISGHRSVSWYQQTPGQGLQFLFEYFSETQRNKGNFPGRFSGRQFSNSRSEMNVSTLELGDSALYLCASSSDSPTYEQYFGPGTRLTVT.

This clone was seen only a few times. The rearrangement links TRBV28 to TRBJ2-1; D perhaps matches TRBD1 (5 bases). Per germline, CDR1 MDHEN and CDR2 SYDVKM. Trimming cost V 6 bases and J 9 bases, with 12 bases left between them. This CDR3 has 12 residues. The CDR3 DNA reads TGTGCCAGCAGCCCGTCAGGGCTTGAGCAGTTCTTC. Its translation: CASSPSGLEQFF. Together with reference TRBV28 and TRBJ2-1, the CDR3 gives the full variable domain: DVKVTQSSRYLVKRTGEKVFLECVQDMDHENMFWYRQDPGLGLRLIYFSYDVKMKEKGDIPEGYSVSREKKERFSLILESASTNQTSMYLCASSPSGLEQFFGPGTRLTVL.

CDR3 amino acids: CAIKPQGYYGYTF. The CDR3 coding sequence is TGTGCCATCAAACCACAGGGCTACTATGGCTACACCTTC. V and J are TRBV10-3 and TRBJ1-2, with a tentative D call TRBD1 (6 bases). Trimming took off 7 bases at V and 3 bases at J, with 12 bases between the two ends. This CDR3 comprises 13 residues. CDR1 is ENHRY, CDR2 SYGVKD, per germline.

This chain uses TRBV5-4 with TRBJ2-7, with TRBD1 matching 10 bases. Germline CDR1 reads SGHNT; CDR2 reads YYREEE (reference sequence). J gave up 3 bases and V 0 bases, and 0 bases lay outside the gene matches. The CDR3 is 14 amino acids. The CDR3 here is CASSLGTGGYEQYF. CDR3 sequence (DNA): TGTGCCAGCAGCTTGGGGACAGGGGGCTACGAGCAGTACTTC.

By share of the sample, this clone is medium-sized. V and J are TRBV2 and TRBJ2-1; the D gene could be TRBD1 or TRBD2 (5 bases each). V lost 3 bases to trimming and J lost 7 bases, with 16 bases between them. There are 15 residues in the CDR3. Germline CDR1 is SNHLY and CDR2 is FYNNEI. The CDR3 sequence: CASSDPTGARNEQFF. CDR3 DNA sequence: TGTGCCAGCAGTGACCCGACCGGGGCCAGGAATGAGCAGTTCTTC.

The gene calls are TRBV4-3 and TRBJ2-5; D might be TRBD1 or TRBD2, each matching 5 bases. The V end was cut by 8 bases, the J end by 9 bases, with 37 bases between. This CDR3 has 19 residues. Germline CDR1 is LGHNA and CDR2 is YSLEER. CDR3 sequence: CASSLGARSPGSKLEAQYF. DNA for the CDR3: TGCGCCAGCTCCCTTGGGGCCCGATCCCCGGGATCTAAGTTGGAGGCCCAGTACTTC.

The chain has TRBV14 and TRBJ2-1; D remains unclear. There are 12 residues in the CDR3. Trimming stripped 3 bases from V and 5 bases from J, with 5 bases between. The V gene's germline CDR1 is SGHDN and CDR2 FVKESK. CDR3 sequence: CASSHLDNEQFF. The CDR3, as DNA: TGTGCCAGCAGCCACCTTGACAATGAGCAGTTCTTC.

J is TRBJ2-7 and V is TRBV7-2, with 11 bases matching TRBD2. After removal of 8 bases from V and 1 base from J, the junction contained 7 bases not matched to a gene. The germline CDR1 and CDR2 sequences are SGHTA and FQGNSA. The CDR3 has 15 amino acids. The CDR3 reads CASGLAGGPSYEQYF. The CDR3 bases are TGTGCCAGCGGGCTAGCGGGGGGCCCATCCTACGAGCAGTACTTC.

This chain connects TRBV6-1 to TRBJ2-7, with D unclear. Deletions cut 0 bases from V and 4 bases from J, with 10 bases between. The CDR3 extends over 14 amino acids. The germline gives CDR1 MNHNS, CDR2 SASEGT. CDR3 loop: CASSEAWTGYEQYF. In nucleotides, the CDR3 is TGTGCCAGCAGTGAAGCATGGACGGGTTACGAGCAGTACTTC.

J is TRBJ1-1 and V is TRBV7-2; D remains unclear. The germline V gene encodes CDR1 SGHTA and CDR2 FQGNSA. The CDR3 extends over 15 amino acids. V was pared by 3 bases and J by 2 bases, with 13 bases between. The CDR3 loop reads CASSFGDQANTEAFF. In DNA form, the CDR3 reads TGTGCCAGCAGCTTTGGGGATCAGGCTAACACTGAAGCTTTCTTT. Based on the CDR3 plus reference TRBV7-2 and TRBJ1-1, the full variable domain is GAGVSQSPSNKVTEKGKDVELRCDPISGHTALYWYRQSLGQGLEFLIYFQGNSAPDKSGLPSDRFSAERTGGSVSTLTIQRTQQEDSAVYLCASSFGDQANTEAFFGQGTRLTVV.

The table lists this clone with a few counts. The rearrangement links TRBV7-9 to TRBJ2-7; D is perhaps TRBD1 or TRBD2 (5 bases each). The germline V gene encodes CDR1 SEHNR and CDR2 FQNEAQ (reference sequence). This CDR3 has 17 residues. V gave up 6 bases and J gave up 3 bases, with 24 bases separating them. CDR3 residues: CASSSTGTSGNYYEQYF. The CDR3, as DNA: TGTGCCAGCAGTTCCACCGGGACCTCCGGCAACTACTACGAGCAGTACTTC.

This clone rates as medium-sized. The chain carries TRBV9 and TRBJ2-7; possibly TRBD2 for D (6 bases). CDR3 length: 14 residues. Trimming left V 4 bases short and J 6 bases short, with 17 bases between. Germline CDR1 SGDLS, CDR2 YYNGEE. CDR3 nucleotide sequence: TGTGCCAGCAGCCCGCGGGACTCCACTTTCGAGCAGTACTTC. This translates into CASSPRDSTFEQYF.

Only a few counts were recorded for this clone. J is TRBJ1-5 and V is TRBV5-5; tentatively, D is TRBD1 (6 bases). The CDR3 contains 15 residues. The V end lost 1 base, the J end lost 4 bases, and 12 bases lay between the germline ends. From germline, CDR1 is SGHKS and CDR2 YYEKEE (reference sequence). CDR3 protein: CASSLIPGDNQPQHF. The CDR3 nucleotides read TGTGCCAGCAGCTTGATTCCAGGGGATAATCAGCCCCAGCATTTT. The whole variable domain, remainder taken from reference TRBV5-5 and TRBJ1-5, is DAGVTQSPTHLIKTRGQQVTLRCSPISGHKSVSWYQQVLGQGPQFIFQYYEKEERGRGNFPDRFSARQFPNYSSELNVNALLLGDSALYLCASSLIPGDNQPQHFGDGTRLSIL.

The chain employs TRBV4-3 and TRBJ2-7; D gene uncertain. Trimming took off 0 bases at V and 0 bases at J, with 9 bases between the two ends. Germline lookup yields CDR1 LGHNA and CDR2 YSLEER. There are 15 residues in the CDR3. The CDR3 protein is CASSQDLGSSYEQYF. The CDR3 DNA follows: TGCGCCAGCAGCCAAGATTTGGGTAGCTCCTACGAGCAGTACTTC.

The chain combines TRBV5-4 with TRBJ2-1, with 8 nucleotides matching TRBD2. This CDR3 has 15 residues. The germline V gene encodes CDR1 SGHNT and CDR2 YYREEE (reference sequence). V trimming: 4 bases; J trimming: 10 bases; junction bases outside the gene matches: 13. The CDR3 DNA reads as TGTGCCAGCAGCCCCCCAACGGGGGGGGCGAACGAGCAGTTCTTC. Protein: CASSPPTGGANEQFF. Combining the CDR3 with reference TRBV5-4 and TRBJ2-1 gives the whole variable domain ETGVTQSPTHLIKTRGQQVTLRCSSQSGHNTVSWYQQALGQGPQFIFQYYREEENGRGNFPPRFSGLQFPNYSSELNVNALELDDSALYLCASSPPTGGANEQFFGPGTRLTVL.

This chain links TRBV28 with TRBJ1-1, with D unresolved. Germline loops: CDR1 MDHEN, CDR2 SYDVKM. The CDR3 runs to 14 residues. Trimming took 7 bases from V and 0 from J, leaving 12 bases between them. As DNA, the CDR3 is TGTGCCAGCAACCATAGAGGGATGAACACTGAAGCTTTCTTT. Its protein is CASNHRGMNTEAFF.

V and J are TRBV27 and TRBJ2-7; D remains ambiguous. The CDR3 extends over 13 amino acids. The germline CDR1 and CDR2 sequences are MNHEY and SMNVEV (reference sequence). V gave up 5 bases and J gave up 2 bases, with 10 bases separating them. The CDR3 protein is CASSPTPPYEQYF. The CDR3 DNA reads TGTGCCAGCAGTCCCACGCCCCCCTACGAGCAGTACTTC.